These 17 T cell receptor beta chains came from one sample sequenced in a study of blood T cells in healthy people across ages. Primers used in a second PCR of roughly 6 to 11 cycles were a sample-barcoded 5' primer and a J-beta primer mix. TCRdb used MiXCR to reprocess the 5' RACE reads, holding one entry per CDR3 protein. Among about 830,000 distinct CDR3 sequences listed, around two thirds were seen once. The specimen sequenced was blood. All receptors come from a man aged 30-40 years in good health.

The V call is TRBV29-1, the J call TRBJ2-7; 11 bases map to TRBD2. The DNA end favors TRBJ2-4, so the J call may be wrong. Germline CDR1 and CDR2: SQVTM and ANQGSEA. The CDR3 extends over 15 amino acids. The CDR3 is CSVPGTSGPKNIQYF. The CDR3 nucleotides are TGCAGCGTTCCCGGGACTAGCGGCCCCAAAAACATTCAGTACTTC.

This clonotype was observed a few times. The CDR3 is CASSPGPYAEKLFF. CDR3 DNA sequence: TGTGCCAGCAGTCCGGGACCCTATGCTGAAAAACTGTTTTTT. V and J are TRBV12-3 or TRBV12-4 and TRBJ1-4; D is possibly TRBD1 (5 bases). The V gene lost 5 bases and the J gene lost 7 bases, with 14 bases spanning the gap. This CDR3 is built from 14 residues.

The chain has TRBV6-5 and TRBJ2-7; TRBD1 matches at 8 bases. The germline V gene has CDR1 MNHEY and CDR2 SVGAGI. This CDR3 has 16 residues. The junction had 5 bases not matched to a gene; V was cut back by 0 bases and J by 1 base. The CDR3 sequence is CASSYSSDRVSYEQYF. The DNA of the CDR3 is TGTGCCAGCAGTTACTCCTCGGACAGGGTTTCCTACGAGCAGTACTTC.

This clonotype was seen a handful of times. The chain couples TRBV5-6 to TRBJ1-6; D remains ambiguous. CDR1 SGHDT and CDR2 YYEEEE come from the germline V gene. Trimming pared 1 base from V and 4 bases from J, leaving 18 bases between. This CDR3 has 18 residues. In DNA form, the CDR3 reads TGTGCCAGCAGCTTGTATACGGGGTGGACCGAGTATAATTCACCCCTCCACTTT. Translated, it gives CASSLYTGWTEYNSPLHF.

This clonotype was seen only once. The CDR3 nucleotides read TGTGCCAGCAGCTCCGGACTTCGCACAGATACGCAGTATTTT. Translation gives CASSSGLRTDTQYF. This chain joins TRBV2 and TRBJ2-3; D possibly corresponds to TRBD2 (5 bases). V was shortened by 6 bases and J by 1 base, with 11 bases between the two germline ends. The CDR3 contains 14 residues. Germline V lookup: CDR1 SNHLY, CDR2 FYNNEI.

The J gene is TRBJ2-5, the V gene TRBV7-9; maybe TRBD2 (6 bases). The CDR3 extends over 13 amino acids. V was trimmed by 6 bases and J by 3 bases, leaving 11 bases between them. Germline assignment: CDR1 SEHNR and CDR2 FQNEAQ (reference sequence). This chain's CDR3 is CASRPGLKETQYF. As DNA, the CDR3 is TGTGCCAGCAGACCGGGACTGAAAGAGACCCAGTACTTC.

V gene TRBV7-2 combines with J gene TRBJ2-4; TRBD1 matches at 7 bases. The junction had 20 bases not matched to a gene; V was cut back by 5 bases and J by 13 bases. CDR1 is SGHTA and CDR2 is FQGNSA in the germline V gene. The CDR3 length is 16 residues. This CDR3 is CASSLRQGSGGGEQYF. The CDR3 DNA reads as TGTGCCAGCAGCCTACGACAGGGAAGCGGTGGTGGTGAGCAGTACTTC.

The J gene is TRBJ2-5, the V gene TRBV24-1; D is possibly TRBD2 (5 bases). Trimming shortened V by 5 bases and J by 2 bases, and 11 bases separated the two germline ends. The CDR3 loop spans 14 amino acids. Germline-derived CDR1 and CDR2 are KGHDR and SFDVKD. Here the CDR3 reads CATSGGGYQETQYF. CDR3 sequence (DNA): TGTGCCACCAGTGGAGGAGGATATCAAGAGACCCAGTACTTC.

The chain recombines TRBV3-1 with TRBJ1-6, with 8 positions matching TRBD1. This CDR3 has 14 amino acids. Germline V lookup: CDR1 LGHDT, CDR2 YNNKEL (reference sequence). Unmatched junction bases numbered 6, after V lost 5 bases and J lost 9 bases. CDR3 amino acids: CASSSGGGTSPLHF. CDR3 bases: TGTGCCAGCAGCTCAGGGGGCGGCACTTCACCCCTCCACTTT.

To note about this clonotype: At one end, the junction sequence differs from germline, possibly due to a read error. This chain joins TRBV7-2 and TRBJ2-2; 12 bases align to TRBD2. This CDR3 spans 18 amino acids. CDR1 and CDR2 from the germline V gene are SGHTA and FQGNSA. The CDR3: CDSSLGLAGGPDTGELFF. Here the CDR3 DNA reads TGTGACAGCAGCTTAGGGCTAGCGGGGGGGCCGGACACCGGGGAGCTGTTTTTT.

The rearrangement uses TRBV15 and TRBJ2-2; D gene unclear. This CDR3 is 13 amino acids long. V was clipped by 9 bases and J by 4 bases, with 12 bases between them. CDR1 and CDR2 from the germline V gene are LNHNV and YYDKDF (reference sequence). The CDR3 loop is CATGRTSTGELFF. The CDR3 DNA is TGTGCCACGGGCAGGACGAGCACCGGGGAGCTGTTTTTT.

This clonotype appeared a few times. The genes are TRBV15 and TRBJ1-5; D remains ambiguous. V lost 5 bases to trimming and J lost 3 bases, with 14 bases between them. Germline CDR1 LNHNV, CDR2 YYDKDF (reference sequence). The CDR3 spans 15 residues. The CDR3: CATSGGGRVNQPQHF. CDR3 nucleotides: TGTGCCACCAGCGGAGGAGGACGGGTCAATCAGCCCCAGCATTTT.

The rearrangement joins TRBV6-1 to TRBJ2-7; maybe TRBD2 (5 bases). Per the germline V gene, CDR1 is MNHNS and CDR2 is SASEGT. This CDR3 spans 15 amino acids. V was clipped by 6 bases and J by 3 bases, with 18 bases between them. In nucleotides, the CDR3 is TGTGCCAGCAGCCGACTGAGCGGTCAGGTCTACGAGCAGTACTTC. Translating it yields CASSRLSGQVYEQYF.

V gene TRBV2 combines with J gene TRBJ2-3, with a possible D match to TRBD1 (6 bases). The CDR3 consists of 13 residues. Germline CDR1 SNHLY, CDR2 FYNNEI. V lost 6 bases to trimming and J lost 6 bases, with 13 bases between them. The CDR3 region has the DNA TGTGCCAGCAGCTACGGGACATACGATACGCAGTATTTT. Its translation: CASSYGTYDTQYF.

The chain has TRBV4-2 and TRBJ2-7, with D unresolved. The V end was cut by 2 bases, the J end by 0 bases, with 8 bases between. Germline CDR1 reads LGHNA; CDR2 reads YNFKEQ. This CDR3 comprises 14 residues. The CDR3 nucleotides are TGTGCCAGCAGCCAAAAATGGGACTCCTACGAGCAGTACTTC. Residues: CASSQKWDSYEQYF.

The rearrangement joins TRBV7-9 to TRBJ2-5; D is undetermined. V lost 4 bases to trimming and J lost 0 bases, with 12 bases between them. The CDR3 covers 15 residues. The germline V gene has CDR1 SEHNR and CDR2 FQNEAQ (reference sequence). The CDR3 sequence: CASSWRGRDQETQYF. In DNA, the CDR3 is TGTGCCAGCAGCTGGCGCGGCAGAGACCAAGAGACCCAGTACTTC. The full variable domain, in which reference TRBV7-9 and TRBJ2-5 provide the parts outside the CDR3, is DTGVSQNPRHKITKRGQNVTFRCDPISEHNRLYWYRQTLGQGPEFLTYFQNEAQLEKSRLLSDRFSAERPKGSFSTLEIQRTEQGDSAMYLCASSWRGRDQETQYFGPGTRLLVL.

The genes are TRBV10-3 and TRBJ2-5, with D possibly TRBD1 on 5 matching bases. V was cut by 3 bases and J by 3 bases, with 11 bases left in between. The CDR3 loop spans 14 amino acids. CDR1 and CDR2 (germline): ENHRY, SYGVKD. The CDR3, as DNA: TGTGCCATCAGTGACGCAGGGCAAGAAGAGACCCAGTACTTC. Protein product: CAISDAGQEETQYF.